In this sample, the clone carrying this TCR beta chain turned up a few times. What it recognizes is unknown. The source of the sample is a study of cytomegalovirus exposure and HLA in healthy donors. Findings of the study overall: In a later analysis, HLA-associated beta chains showed higher expansion and lower generation probabilities than comparable chains. In a later analysis, an Asian-associated ancestry cluster reportedly showed fewer N-insertions than the approximately 610-donor mean. The authors enumerated roughly 160 TCR beta chains as linked to cytomegalovirus.

The V gene's germline CDR1 is SGHKS and CDR2 YYEKEE (reference sequence). Between the trimmed V and J ends, which lost 2 bases and 1 base, there was a span of 12 bases. The CDR3 is made up of 16 amino acids. Donors consisted of healthy bone marrow donors. The PCR employed 60 Vbeta primers together with 13 Jbeta primers. Some clones are missing from TCRdb's copy, which holds only in-frame ones; the method was immunoSEQ multiplex PCR. The table has approximately 110,000 clones, 75% to 85% seen once. The rearrangement uses TRBV5-5 and TRBJ2-2; D may be TRBD1 (6 bases). The sequencing sample was made of PBMCs. The source is a man aged 18 to 29 in good health and CMV-seronegative. This chain's CDR3 is CASSLKGVGNTGELFF. The CDR3 DNA reads TGTGCCAGCAGCTTAAAGGGGGTGGGGAACACCGGGGAGCTGTTTTTT.